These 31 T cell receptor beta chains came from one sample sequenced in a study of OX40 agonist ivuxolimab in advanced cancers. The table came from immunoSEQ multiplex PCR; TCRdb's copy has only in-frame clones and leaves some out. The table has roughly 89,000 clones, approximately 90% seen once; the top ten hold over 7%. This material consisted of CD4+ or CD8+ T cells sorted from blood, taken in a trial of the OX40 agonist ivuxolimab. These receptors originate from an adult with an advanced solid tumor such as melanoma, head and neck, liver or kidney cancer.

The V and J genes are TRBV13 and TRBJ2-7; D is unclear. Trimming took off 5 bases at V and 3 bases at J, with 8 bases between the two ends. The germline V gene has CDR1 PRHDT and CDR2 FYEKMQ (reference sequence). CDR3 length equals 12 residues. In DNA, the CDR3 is TGTGCCAGCAGCAGTACAAGCTACGAGCAGTACTTC. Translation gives CASSSTSYEQYF.

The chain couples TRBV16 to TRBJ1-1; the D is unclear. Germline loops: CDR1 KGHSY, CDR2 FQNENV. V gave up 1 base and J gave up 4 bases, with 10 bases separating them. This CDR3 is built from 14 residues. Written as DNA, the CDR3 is TGTGCCAGCAGCCAATTTTCCGATCGCACTGAAGCTTTCTTT. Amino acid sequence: CASSQFSDRTEAFF.

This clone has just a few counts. The CDR3 loop is CASSYSGRGHTSNQPQHF. The CDR3 DNA sequence: TGTGCCAGCAGTTACTCTGGCAGGGGCCATACTAGCAATCAGCCCCAGCATTTT. The gene calls are TRBV6-7 and TRBJ1-5; D possibly corresponds to TRBD1 (6 bases). TRBV6-7 is marked as an open reading frame, function uncertain. V was cut by 0 bases and J by 0 bases, with 15 bases left in between. The CDR3 sequence is 18 residues long.

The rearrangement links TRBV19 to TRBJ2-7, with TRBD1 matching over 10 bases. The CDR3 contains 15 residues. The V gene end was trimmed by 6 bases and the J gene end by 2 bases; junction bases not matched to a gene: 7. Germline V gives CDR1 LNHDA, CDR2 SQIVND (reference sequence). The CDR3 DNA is TGTGCCAGTAGGGGCGGGACAGGGGCCGCCTACGAGCAGTACTTC. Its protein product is CASRGGTGAAYEQYF.

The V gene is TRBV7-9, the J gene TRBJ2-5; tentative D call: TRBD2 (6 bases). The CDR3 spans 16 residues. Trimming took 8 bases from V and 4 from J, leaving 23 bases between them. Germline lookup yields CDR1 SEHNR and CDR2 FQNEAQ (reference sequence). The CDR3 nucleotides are TGTGCCAGCTCATACCGGGACTTCGGAAGGGTAGAGACCCAGTACTTC. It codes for CASSYRDFGRVETQYF.

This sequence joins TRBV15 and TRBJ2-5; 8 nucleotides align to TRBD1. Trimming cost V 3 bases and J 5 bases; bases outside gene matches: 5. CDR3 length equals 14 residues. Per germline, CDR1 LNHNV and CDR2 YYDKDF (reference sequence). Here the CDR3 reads CATSRDRAIETQYF. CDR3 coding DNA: TGTGCCACCAGCAGGGACAGGGCTATTGAGACCCAGTACTTC.

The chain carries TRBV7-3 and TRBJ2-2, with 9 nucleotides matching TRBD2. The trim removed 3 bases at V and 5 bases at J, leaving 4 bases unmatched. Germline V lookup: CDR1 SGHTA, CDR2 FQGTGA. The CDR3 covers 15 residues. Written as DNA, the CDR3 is TGTGCCAGCAGCTTGACTAGCGGAGTTACCGGGGAGCTGTTTTTT. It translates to CASSLTSGVTGELFF.

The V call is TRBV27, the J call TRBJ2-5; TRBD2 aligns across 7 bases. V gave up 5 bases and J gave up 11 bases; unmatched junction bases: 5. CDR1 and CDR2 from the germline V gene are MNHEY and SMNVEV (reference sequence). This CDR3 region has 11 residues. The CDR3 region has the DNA TGTGCCAGCAGTCTCAGCGGGGAGCAGTACTTC. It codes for CASSLSGEQYF.

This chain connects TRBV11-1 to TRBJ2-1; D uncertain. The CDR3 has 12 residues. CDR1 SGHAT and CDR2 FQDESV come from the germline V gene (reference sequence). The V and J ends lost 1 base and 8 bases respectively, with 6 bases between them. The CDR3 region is CASSLVVHEQFF. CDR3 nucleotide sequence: TGTGCCAGCAGCTTAGTAGTCCATGAGCAGTTCTTC.

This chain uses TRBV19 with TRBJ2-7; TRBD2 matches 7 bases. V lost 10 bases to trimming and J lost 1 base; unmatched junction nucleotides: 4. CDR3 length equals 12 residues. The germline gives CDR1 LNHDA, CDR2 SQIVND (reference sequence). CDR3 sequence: CATRDYSYEQYF. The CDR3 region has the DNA TGTGCCACCCGGGACTATTCCTACGAGCAGTACTTC.

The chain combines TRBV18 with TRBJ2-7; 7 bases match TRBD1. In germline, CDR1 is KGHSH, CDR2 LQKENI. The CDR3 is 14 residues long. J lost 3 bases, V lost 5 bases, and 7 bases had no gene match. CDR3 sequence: CASSSRTGFYEQYF. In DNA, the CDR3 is TGTGCCAGCTCAAGCCGGACAGGATTCTACGAGCAGTACTTC.

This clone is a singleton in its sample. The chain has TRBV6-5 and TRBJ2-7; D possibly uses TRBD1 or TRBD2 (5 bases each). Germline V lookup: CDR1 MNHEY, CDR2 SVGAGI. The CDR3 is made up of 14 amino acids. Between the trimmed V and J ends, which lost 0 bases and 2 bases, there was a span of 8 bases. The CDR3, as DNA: TGTGCCAGCAGTTACTCCCGGGACGCCTACGAGCAGTACTTC. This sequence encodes CASSYSRDAYEQYF.

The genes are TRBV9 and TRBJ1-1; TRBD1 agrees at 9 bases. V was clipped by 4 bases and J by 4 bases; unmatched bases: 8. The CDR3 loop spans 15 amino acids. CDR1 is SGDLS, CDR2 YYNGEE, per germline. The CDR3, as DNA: TGTGCCAGCAGCACCTTACAGGGGGCTGGCACTGAAGCTTTCTTT. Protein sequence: CASSTLQGAGTEAFF.

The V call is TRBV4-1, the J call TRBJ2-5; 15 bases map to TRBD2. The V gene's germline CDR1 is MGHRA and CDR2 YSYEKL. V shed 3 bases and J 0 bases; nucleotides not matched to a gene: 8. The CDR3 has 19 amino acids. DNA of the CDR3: TGCGCCAGCAGCCACCCCGGACTAGCGGGAGGGCCTAACCAAGAGACCCAGTACTTC. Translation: CASSHPGLAGGPNQETQYF.

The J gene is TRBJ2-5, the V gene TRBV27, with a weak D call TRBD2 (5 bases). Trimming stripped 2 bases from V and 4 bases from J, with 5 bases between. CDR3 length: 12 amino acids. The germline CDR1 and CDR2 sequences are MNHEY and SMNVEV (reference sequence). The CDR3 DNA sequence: TGTGCCAGCAGTTTAGCGGGAGAGACCCAGTACTTC. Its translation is CASSLAGETQYF.

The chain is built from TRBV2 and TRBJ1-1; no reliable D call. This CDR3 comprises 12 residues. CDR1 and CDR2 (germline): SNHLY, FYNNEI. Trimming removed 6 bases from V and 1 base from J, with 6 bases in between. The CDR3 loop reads CASRERNTEAFF. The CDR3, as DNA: TGTGCCAGCAGGGAAAGGAACACTGAAGCTTTCTTT.

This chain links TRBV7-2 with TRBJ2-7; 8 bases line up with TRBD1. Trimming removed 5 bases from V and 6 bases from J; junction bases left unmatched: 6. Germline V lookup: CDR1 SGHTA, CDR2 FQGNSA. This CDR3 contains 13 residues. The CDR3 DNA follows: TGTGCCAGCAGCCCAGGACAGGGCCTCGAGCAGTACTTC. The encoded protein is CASSPGQGLEQYF.

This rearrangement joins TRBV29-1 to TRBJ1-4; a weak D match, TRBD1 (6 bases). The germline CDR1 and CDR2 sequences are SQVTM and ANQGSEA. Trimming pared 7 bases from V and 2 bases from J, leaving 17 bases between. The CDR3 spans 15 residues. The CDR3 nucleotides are TGCAGCGCTGGGACCTCCAGGGGCACTAATGAAAAACTGTTTTTT. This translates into CSAGTSRGTNEKLFF.

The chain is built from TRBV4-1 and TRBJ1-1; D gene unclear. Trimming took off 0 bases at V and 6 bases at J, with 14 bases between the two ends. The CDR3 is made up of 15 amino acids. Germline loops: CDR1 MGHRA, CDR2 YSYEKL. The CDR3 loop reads CASSQDGGFGAEAFF. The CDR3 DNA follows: TGCGCCAGCAGCCAAGATGGCGGGTTTGGAGCTGAAGCTTTCTTT.

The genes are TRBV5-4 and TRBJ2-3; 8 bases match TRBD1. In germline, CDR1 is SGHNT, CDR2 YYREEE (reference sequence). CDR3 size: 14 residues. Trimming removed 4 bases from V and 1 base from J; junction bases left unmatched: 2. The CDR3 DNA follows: TGTGCCAGCAGCATGGGACAGGGCACAGATACGCAGTATTTT. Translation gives CASSMGQGTDTQYF.

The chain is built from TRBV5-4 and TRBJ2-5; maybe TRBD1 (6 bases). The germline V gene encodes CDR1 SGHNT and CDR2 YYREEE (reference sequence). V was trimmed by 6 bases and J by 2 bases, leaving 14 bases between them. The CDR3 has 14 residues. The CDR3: CASNLQGRQETQYF. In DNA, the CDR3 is TGTGCCAGCAACTTACAGGGTCGGCAAGAGACCCAGTACTTC. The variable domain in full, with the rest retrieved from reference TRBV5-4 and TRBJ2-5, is ETGVTQSPTHLIKTRGQQVTLRCSSQSGHNTVSWYQQALGQGPQFIFQYYREEENGRGNFPPRFSGLQFPNYSSELNVNALELDDSALYLCASNLQGRQETQYFGPGTRLLVL.

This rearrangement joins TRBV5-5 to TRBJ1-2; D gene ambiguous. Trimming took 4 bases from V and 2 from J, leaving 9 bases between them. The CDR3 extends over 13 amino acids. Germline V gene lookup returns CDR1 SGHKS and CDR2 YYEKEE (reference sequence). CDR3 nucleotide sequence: TGTGCCAGCAGCCCCGACTTAAACTATGGCTACACCTTC. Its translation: CASSPDLNYGYTF.

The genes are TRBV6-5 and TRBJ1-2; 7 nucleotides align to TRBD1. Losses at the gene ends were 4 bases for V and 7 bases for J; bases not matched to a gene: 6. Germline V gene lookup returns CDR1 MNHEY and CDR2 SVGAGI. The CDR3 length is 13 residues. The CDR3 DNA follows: TGTGCCAGCAGTTTCGACAGGGATCGTGGCTACACCTTC. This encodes CASSFDRDRGYTF.

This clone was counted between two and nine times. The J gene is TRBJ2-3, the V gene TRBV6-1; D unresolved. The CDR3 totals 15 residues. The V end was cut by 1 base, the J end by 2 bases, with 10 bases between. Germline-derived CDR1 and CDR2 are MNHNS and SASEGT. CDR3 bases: TGTGCCAGCAGTGAAGGTGCACAGATCACAGATACGCAGTATTTT. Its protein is CASSEGAQITDTQYF.

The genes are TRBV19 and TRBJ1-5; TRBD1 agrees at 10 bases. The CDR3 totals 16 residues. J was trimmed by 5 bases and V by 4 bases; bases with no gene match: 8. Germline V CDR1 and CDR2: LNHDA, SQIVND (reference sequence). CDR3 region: CASSRRQGAIDQPQHF. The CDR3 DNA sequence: TGTGCCAGTAGTAGAAGACAGGGGGCTATCGATCAGCCCCAGCATTTT.

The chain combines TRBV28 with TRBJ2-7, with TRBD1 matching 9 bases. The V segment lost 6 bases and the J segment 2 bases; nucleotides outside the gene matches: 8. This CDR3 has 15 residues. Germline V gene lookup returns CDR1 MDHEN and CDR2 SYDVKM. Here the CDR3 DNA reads TGTGCCAGCAGCCCCAGCGGGACAGGGACCTACGAGCAGTACTTC. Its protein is CASSPSGTGTYEQYF.

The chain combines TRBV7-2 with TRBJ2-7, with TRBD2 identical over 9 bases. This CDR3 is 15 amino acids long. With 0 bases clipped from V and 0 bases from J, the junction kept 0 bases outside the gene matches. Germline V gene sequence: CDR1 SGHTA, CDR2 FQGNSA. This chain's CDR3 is CASSLASGSSYEQYF. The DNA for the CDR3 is TGTGCCAGCAGCTTAGCTAGCGGGAGCTCCTACGAGCAGTACTTC.

The CDR3 sequence is CAWSVTGWPEAFF. Here the CDR3 DNA reads TGTGCCTGGAGTGTAACAGGGTGGCCTGAAGCTTTCTTT. J is TRBJ1-1 and V is TRBV30; D possibly corresponds to TRBD1 (6 bases). The germline CDR1 and CDR2 sequences are GTSNPN and SVGIG (reference sequence). This CDR3 has 13 amino acids. V was cut by 0 bases and J by 6 bases, with 11 bases left in between.

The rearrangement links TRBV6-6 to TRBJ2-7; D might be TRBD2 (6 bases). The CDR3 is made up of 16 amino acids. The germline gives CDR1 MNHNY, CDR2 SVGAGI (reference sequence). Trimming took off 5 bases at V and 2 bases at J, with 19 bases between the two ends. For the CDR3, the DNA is TGTGCCAGCAGTCCCGGGGATAGCCGCGGGGCCTACGAGCAGTACTTC. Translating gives CASSPGDSRGAYEQYF.

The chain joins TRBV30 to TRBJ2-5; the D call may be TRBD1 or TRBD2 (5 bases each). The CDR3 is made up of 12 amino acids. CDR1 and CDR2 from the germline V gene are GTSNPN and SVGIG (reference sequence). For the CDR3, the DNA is TGTGCTGGGGACCAACCACCTACGGAGCAGTACTTC. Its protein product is CAGDQPPTEQYF.

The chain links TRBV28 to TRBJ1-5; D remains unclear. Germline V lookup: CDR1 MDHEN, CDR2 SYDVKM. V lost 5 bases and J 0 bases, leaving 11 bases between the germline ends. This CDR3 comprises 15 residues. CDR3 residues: CASSKAGNSNQPQHF. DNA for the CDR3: TGTGCCAGCAGTAAGGCAGGTAATAGCAATCAGCCCCAGCATTTT.